This is a list of T cell receptor beta chains from one sample in a study of Graves' ophthalmopathy and Graves' hyperthyroidism. TCRdb re-called the multiplex PCR reads through MiXCR, storing one row per CDR3 protein. The sample lists 340,000 or so distinct CDR3 sequences, 15% to 20% occurring once. Specimen: peripheral blood. All receptors come from an adult man with Graves' ophthalmopathy. Each CDR3 is given with its conserved first and last residue. D genes are given only for firm matches.

j_call: TRBJ2-3; v_call: TRBV30; d_call: TRBD2; cdr3_aa: CAWSATSGRTDTQYF
j_call: TRBJ2-5; v_call: TRBV30; d_call: TRBD1; cdr3_aa: CAGGQQETQYF
j_call: TRBJ2-5; v_call: TRBV4-2; d_call: TRBD2; cdr3_aa: CASSQDRGSGGPETQYF
j_call: TRBJ1-3; v_call: TRBV7-3; d_call: TRBD1; cdr3_aa: CACGQGDTIYF
j_call: TRBJ1-2; v_call: TRBV5-1; d_call: .; cdr3_aa: CASSPQGRTGVYGYTF
j_call: TRBJ1-1; v_call: TRBV2; d_call: .; cdr3_aa: CASGQGWNTEAFF
j_call: TRBJ1-5; v_call: TRBV6-2/TRBV6-3; d_call: .; cdr3_aa: CASGLRMGGNQPQHF
j_call: TRBJ2-5; v_call: TRBV11-2; d_call: TRBD2; cdr3_aa: CASSLQLAGGPQQETQYF
j_call: TRBJ2-5; v_call: TRBV3-1; d_call: TRBD2; cdr3_aa: CASRPKVLAGETQYF
j_call: TRBJ2-7; v_call: TRBV11-1; d_call: .; cdr3_aa: CASSTSGSPREQYF
j_call: TRBJ2-5; v_call: TRBV5-1; d_call: TRBD2; cdr3_aa: CASYSGRGQETQYF
j_call: TRBJ1-1; v_call: TRBV12-3/TRBV12-4; d_call: .; cdr3_aa: CASRIGQATEAFF
j_call: TRBJ2-5; v_call: TRBV7-2; d_call: .; cdr3_aa: CASSLNRPYEALYF
j_call: TRBJ2-1; v_call: TRBV9; d_call: TRBD2; cdr3_aa: CASSSSGVSYNEQFF
j_call: TRBJ1-6; v_call: TRBV19; d_call: .; cdr3_aa: CASTRSYNSPLHF
j_call: TRBJ2-5; v_call: TRBV27; d_call: TRBD1; cdr3_aa: CASSSWDRVGETQYF
j_call: TRBJ1-1; v_call: TRBV6-5; d_call: .; cdr3_aa: CASSWTENTEAFF
j_call: TRBJ2-7; v_call: TRBV5-1; d_call: .; cdr3_aa: CASSFSPGVPYEQYF
j_call: TRBJ1-1; v_call: TRBV7-8; d_call: .; cdr3_aa: CASSWNPGGATEAFF
j_call: TRBJ2-5; v_call: TRBV5-1; d_call: TRBD1; cdr3_aa: CASADRSQETQYF
j_call: TRBJ2-2; v_call: TRBV25-1; d_call: .; cdr3_aa: CAGSEVGTNTGELFF
j_call: TRBJ2-7; v_call: TRBV5-1; d_call: TRBD1; cdr3_aa: CASSLVRTGTYEQYF
j_call: TRBJ1-1; v_call: TRBV12-3/TRBV12-4; d_call: .; cdr3_aa: CASSLMGLAEAFF
j_call: TRBJ2-5; v_call: TRBV6-2/TRBV6-3; d_call: TRBD1; cdr3_aa: CASLPGTGKYQETQYF
j_call: TRBJ1-5; v_call: TRBV28; d_call: TRBD1; cdr3_aa: CASSLDRTGGNQPQHF
j_call: TRBJ2-5; v_call: TRBV20-1; d_call: TRBD1; cdr3_aa: CSAQNAGQGHETQYF
j_call: TRBJ1-6; v_call: TRBV30; d_call: .; cdr3_aa: CAWSNGFNSPLHF
j_call: TRBJ1-6; v_call: TRBV6-1; d_call: .; cdr3_aa: CASRPTDNSPLHF
j_call: TRBJ2-1; v_call: TRBV7-8; d_call: TRBD2; cdr3_aa: CASSLVAGVVNEQFF
j_call: TRBJ2-4; v_call: TRBV6-1; d_call: .; cdr3_aa: CASSPASVEPKYF
j_call: TRBJ2-5; v_call: TRBV20-1; d_call: TRBD2; cdr3_aa: CSAAPGTSGSGETQYF
j_call: TRBJ2-7; v_call: TRBV9; d_call: TRBD2; cdr3_aa: CASSARTSGSGEQYF
j_call: TRBJ2-7; v_call: TRBV29-1; d_call: TRBD1; cdr3_aa: CSVMDRAGERYF
j_call: TRBJ2-2; v_call: TRBV6-2/TRBV6-3; d_call: TRBD1; cdr3_aa: CASRTETGSTGELFF
j_call: TRBJ1-1; v_call: TRBV27; d_call: .; cdr3_aa: CASSLTRANTEAFF
j_call: TRBJ1-1; v_call: TRBV4-2; d_call: TRBD1; cdr3_aa: CASSQTQGGGTEAFF
j_call: TRBJ1-2; v_call: TRBV2; d_call: .; cdr3_aa: CASSERPGAALVPGYTF
j_call: TRBJ2-2; v_call: TRBV7-6; d_call: TRBD1; cdr3_aa: CASSQGARGAGELFF
j_call: TRBJ1-1; v_call: TRBV6-2/TRBV6-3; d_call: TRBD1; cdr3_aa: CASRTDRALNTEAFF
j_call: TRBJ1-2; v_call: TRBV20-1; d_call: .; cdr3_aa: CSARAAANYGYTF
j_call: TRBJ2-3; v_call: TRBV6-2/TRBV6-3; d_call: TRBD2; cdr3_aa: CASSHPGTREDTQYF
j_call: TRBJ2-7; v_call: TRBV27; d_call: .; cdr3_aa: CASKGPFFYEQYF
j_call: TRBJ1-5; v_call: TRBV24-1; d_call: TRBD1; cdr3_aa: CATSEGTGGTNQPQHF
j_call: TRBJ1-2; v_call: TRBV19; d_call: .; cdr3_aa: CASSMTGDYGYTF
j_call: TRBJ1-2; v_call: TRBV29-1; d_call: TRBD1; cdr3_aa: CSGTPGTDYGYTF